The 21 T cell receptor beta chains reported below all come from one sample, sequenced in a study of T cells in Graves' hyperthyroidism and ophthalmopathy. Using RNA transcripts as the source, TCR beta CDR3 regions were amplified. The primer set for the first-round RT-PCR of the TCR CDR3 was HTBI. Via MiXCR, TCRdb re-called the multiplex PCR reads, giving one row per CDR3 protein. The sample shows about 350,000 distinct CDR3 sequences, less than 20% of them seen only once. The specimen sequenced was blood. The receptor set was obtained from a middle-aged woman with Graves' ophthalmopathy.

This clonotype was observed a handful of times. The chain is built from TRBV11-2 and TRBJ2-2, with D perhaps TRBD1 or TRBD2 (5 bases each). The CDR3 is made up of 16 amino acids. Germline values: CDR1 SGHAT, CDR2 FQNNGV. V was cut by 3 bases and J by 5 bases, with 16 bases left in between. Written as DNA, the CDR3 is TGTGCCAGCAGCTTTTCGAGGGGCCGGGGAACCGGGGAGCTGTTTTTT. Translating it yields CASSFSRGRGTGELFF.

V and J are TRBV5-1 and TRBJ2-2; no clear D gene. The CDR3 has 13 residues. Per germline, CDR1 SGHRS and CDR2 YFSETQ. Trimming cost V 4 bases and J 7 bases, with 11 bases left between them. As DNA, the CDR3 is TGCGCCAGCAGCCCGCAGAATAGCGGGGAGCTGTTTTTT. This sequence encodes CASSPQNSGELFF.

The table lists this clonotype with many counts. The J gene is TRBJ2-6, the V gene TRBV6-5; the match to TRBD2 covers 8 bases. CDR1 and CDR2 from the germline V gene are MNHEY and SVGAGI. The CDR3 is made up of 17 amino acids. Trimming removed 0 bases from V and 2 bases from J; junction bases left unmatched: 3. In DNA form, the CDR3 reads TGTGCCAGCAGTTACTCGACGGGGGGGCCTGGGGCCAACGTCCTGACTTTC. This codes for CASSYSTGGPGANVLTF.

CDR3 in DNA: TGTGCCAGACCCCATAGCAATCAGCCCCAGCATTTT. Its protein is CARPHSNQPQHF. The chain joins TRBV7-9 to TRBJ1-5; D is ambiguous. Trimming pared 9 bases from V and 0 bases from J, leaving 6 bases between. The length of the CDR3 is 12 residues. Looked up from germline, CDR1 is SEHNR and CDR2 is FQNEAQ (reference sequence).

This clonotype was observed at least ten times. The CDR3 reads CASSLGDTDYEQYF. The CDR3 DNA sequence: TGTGCCAGCAGCTTGGGGGACACGGACTACGAGCAGTACTTC. The chain carries TRBV5-6 and TRBJ2-7; perhaps TRBD1 as D (6 bases). Trimming shortened V by 0 bases and J by 3 bases, and 10 bases separated the two germline ends. The length of the CDR3 is 14 residues. From germline, CDR1 is SGHDT and CDR2 YYEEEE.

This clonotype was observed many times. The CDR3 loop is CSARDDREGYEQYF. CDR3 bases: TGCAGTGCTAGAGATGACAGGGAGGGCTACGAGCAGTACTTC. The chain couples TRBV20-1 to TRBJ2-7; D may match TRBD1 or TRBD2 (7 bases each). V was trimmed by 0 bases and J by 3 bases, leaving 12 bases between them. Germline loops: CDR1 DFQATT, CDR2 SNEGSKA (reference sequence). CDR3 length: 14 amino acids.

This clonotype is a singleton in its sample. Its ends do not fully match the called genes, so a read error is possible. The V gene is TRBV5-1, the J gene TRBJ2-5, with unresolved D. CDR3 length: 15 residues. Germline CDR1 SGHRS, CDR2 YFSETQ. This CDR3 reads CASSLEGSEQEAQYF. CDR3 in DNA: TGCGCCAGCAGCTTGGAAGGCAGCGAACAAGAGGCCCAGTACTTC.

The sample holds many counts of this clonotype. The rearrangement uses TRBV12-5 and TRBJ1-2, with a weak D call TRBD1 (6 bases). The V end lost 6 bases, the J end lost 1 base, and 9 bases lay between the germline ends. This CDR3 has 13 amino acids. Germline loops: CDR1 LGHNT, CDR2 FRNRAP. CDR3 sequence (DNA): TGTGCTAGTGGACCGGACAGTAACTATGGCTACACCTTC. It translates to CASGPDSNYGYTF.

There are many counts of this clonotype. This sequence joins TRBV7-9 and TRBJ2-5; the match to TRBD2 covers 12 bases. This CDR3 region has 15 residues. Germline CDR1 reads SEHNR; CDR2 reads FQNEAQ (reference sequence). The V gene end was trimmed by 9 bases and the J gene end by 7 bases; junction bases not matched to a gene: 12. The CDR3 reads CARILGLAGTGTQYF. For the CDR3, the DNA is TGTGCCAGGATTCTTGGACTAGCGGGAACCGGGACCCAGTACTTC.

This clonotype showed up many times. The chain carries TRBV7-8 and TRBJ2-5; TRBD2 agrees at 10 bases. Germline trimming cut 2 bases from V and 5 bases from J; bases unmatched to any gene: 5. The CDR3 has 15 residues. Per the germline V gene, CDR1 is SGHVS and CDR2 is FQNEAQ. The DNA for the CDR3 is TGTGCCAGCAGCTTACTAGCGGGAGAAAAGGAGACCCAGTACTTC. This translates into CASSLLAGEKETQYF.

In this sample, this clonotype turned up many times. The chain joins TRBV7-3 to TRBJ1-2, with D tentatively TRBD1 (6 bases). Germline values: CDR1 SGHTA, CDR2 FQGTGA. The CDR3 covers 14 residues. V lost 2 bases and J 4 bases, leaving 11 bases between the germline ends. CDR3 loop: CASSLDTQGYGYTF. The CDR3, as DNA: TGTGCCAGCAGCTTAGACACACAGGGCTATGGCTACACCTTC.

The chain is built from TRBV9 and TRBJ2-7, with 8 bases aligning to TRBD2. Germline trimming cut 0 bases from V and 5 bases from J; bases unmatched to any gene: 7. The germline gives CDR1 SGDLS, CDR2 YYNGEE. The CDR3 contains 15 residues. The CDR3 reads CASSVGVGLDDEQYF. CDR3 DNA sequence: TGTGCCAGCAGCGTAGGGGTGGGACTAGATGACGAGCAGTACTTC.

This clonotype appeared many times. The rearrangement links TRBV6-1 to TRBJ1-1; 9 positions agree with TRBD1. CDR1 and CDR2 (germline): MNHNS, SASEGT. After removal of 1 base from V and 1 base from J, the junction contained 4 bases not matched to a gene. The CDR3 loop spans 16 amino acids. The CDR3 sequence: CASSEEVGQGNTEAFF. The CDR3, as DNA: TGTGCCAGCAGTGAAGAAGTGGGACAGGGGAACACTGAAGCTTTCTTT.

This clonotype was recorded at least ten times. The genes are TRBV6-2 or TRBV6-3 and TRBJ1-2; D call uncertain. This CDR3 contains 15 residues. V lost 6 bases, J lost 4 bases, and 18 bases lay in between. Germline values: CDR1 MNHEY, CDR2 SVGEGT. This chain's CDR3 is CASSRSLTEIYGYTF. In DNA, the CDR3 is TGTGCCAGCAGCCGCTCTCTAACTGAAATCTATGGCTACACCTTC.

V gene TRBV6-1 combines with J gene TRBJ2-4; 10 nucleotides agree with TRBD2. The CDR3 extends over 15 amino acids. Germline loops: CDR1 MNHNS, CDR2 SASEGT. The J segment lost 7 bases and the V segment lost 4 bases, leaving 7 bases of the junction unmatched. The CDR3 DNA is TGTGCCAGCAGTGCCCAAGCGGGAGGGAAGAACATTCAGTACTTC. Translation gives CASSAQAGGKNIQYF.

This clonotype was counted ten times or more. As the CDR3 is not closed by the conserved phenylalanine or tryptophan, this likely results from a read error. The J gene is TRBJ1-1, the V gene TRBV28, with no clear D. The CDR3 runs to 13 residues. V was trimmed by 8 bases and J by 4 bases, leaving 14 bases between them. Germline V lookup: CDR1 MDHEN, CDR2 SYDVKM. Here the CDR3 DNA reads TGTGCCAGCCGTGACGGGGTCAGCACTGAAGCTTTCTCT. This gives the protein CASRDGVSTEAFS.

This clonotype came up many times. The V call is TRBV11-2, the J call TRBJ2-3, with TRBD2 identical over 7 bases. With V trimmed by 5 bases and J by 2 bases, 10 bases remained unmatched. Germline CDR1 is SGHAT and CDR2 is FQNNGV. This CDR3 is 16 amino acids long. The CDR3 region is CASSPRSSGYTDTQYF. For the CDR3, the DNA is TGTGCCAGCAGCCCAAGATCTAGCGGATACACAGATACGCAGTATTTT.

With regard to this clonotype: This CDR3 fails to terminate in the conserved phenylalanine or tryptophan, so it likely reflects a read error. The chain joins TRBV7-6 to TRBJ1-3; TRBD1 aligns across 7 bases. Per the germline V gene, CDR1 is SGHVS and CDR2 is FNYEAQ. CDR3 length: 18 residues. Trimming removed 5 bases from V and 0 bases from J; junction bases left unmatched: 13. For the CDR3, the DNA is TGTGCCAGCAGCCTATTATCCACCGGGACAGTCTCTGGAAACACCATATATCTT. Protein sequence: CASSLLSTGTVSGNTIYL.

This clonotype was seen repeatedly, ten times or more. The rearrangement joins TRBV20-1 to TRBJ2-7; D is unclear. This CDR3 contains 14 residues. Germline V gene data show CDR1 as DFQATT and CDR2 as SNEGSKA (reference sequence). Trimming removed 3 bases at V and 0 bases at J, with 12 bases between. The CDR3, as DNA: TGCAGTGCTAGCCCGGTCTCTAGCTCCTACGAGCAGTACTTC. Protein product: CSASPVSSSYEQYF.

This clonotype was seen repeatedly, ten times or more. The CDR3 protein is CASSPTGTSEGEQYF. For the CDR3, the DNA is TGTGCCAGCAGTCCCACAGGGACTAGCGAGGGCGAGCAGTACTTC. The chain has TRBV12-3 or TRBV12-4 and TRBJ2-7; 10 bases align to TRBD2. V was pared by 5 bases and J by 6 bases, with 10 bases of the junction left unmatched. The CDR3 runs to 15 residues.

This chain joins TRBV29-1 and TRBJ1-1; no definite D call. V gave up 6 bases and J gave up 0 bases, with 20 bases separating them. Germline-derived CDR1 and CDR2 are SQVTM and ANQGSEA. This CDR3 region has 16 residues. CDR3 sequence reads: CSVDPTQQHMNTEAFF. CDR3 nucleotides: TGCAGCGTGGACCCTACCCAACAGCATATGAACACTGAAGCTTTCTTT.